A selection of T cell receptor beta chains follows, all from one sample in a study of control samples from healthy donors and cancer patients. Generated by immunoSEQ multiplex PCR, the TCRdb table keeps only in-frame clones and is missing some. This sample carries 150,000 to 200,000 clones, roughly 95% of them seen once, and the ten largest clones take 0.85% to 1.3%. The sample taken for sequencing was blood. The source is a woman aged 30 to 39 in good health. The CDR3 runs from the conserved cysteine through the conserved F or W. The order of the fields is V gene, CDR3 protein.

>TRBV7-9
CASSPQNTGNEKLFF
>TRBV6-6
CATHSGAHGYTF
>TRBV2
CASSVGRGRNSPLHF
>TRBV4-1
CASSQDRGTGQPQHF
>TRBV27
CASSRTGWGTEAFF
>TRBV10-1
CASSRDRTTDTQYF
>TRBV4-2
CASSQDKRDRGAGELFF
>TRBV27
CASSLVGLQPYEQYF
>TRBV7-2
CASSQSGTSSYEQYF
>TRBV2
CASREFRVGGNEQFF
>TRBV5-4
CASSLLGVGNTIYF
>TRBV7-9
CASSGATYYNEQFF
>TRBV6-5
CASSPRGAVTEAFF
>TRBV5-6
CASSLQGLVTEAFF
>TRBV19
CASSILQGRYNEQFF
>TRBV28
CASSLQEPHSYNEQFF
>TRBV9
CASSPFQGMVNSPLHF
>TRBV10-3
CAISQDGYNEQFF
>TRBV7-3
CASSLSSVGEQYF
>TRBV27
CASRGSYNEQFF
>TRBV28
CASSLRLRARKQYF
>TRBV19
CASGTDRTSGYTF
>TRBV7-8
CASSPRGGEQYF
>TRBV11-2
CASSRWAGVDNSPLHF
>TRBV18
CASSPPPGLAGTSSYNEQFF
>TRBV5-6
CASSLGAGISTDTQYF
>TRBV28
CASSIPKLAGGIRNQPQHF
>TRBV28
CASIPLGGRVSYEQYF
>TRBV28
CASSSLEEAGTDYGYTF
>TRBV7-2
CASSLGTSGSEQYF
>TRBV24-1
CATSDWDTGELFF
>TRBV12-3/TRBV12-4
CASSAQGTEAFF
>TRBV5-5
CASSLGQGSNEQYF
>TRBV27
CASSRGPYTDTQYF
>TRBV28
CASSLEGRGTDTQYF
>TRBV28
CASSGGQGNGYTF
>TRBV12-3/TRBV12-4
CASSLMHNEKLFF
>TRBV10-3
CASAPDSFLYGYTF
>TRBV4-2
CASRAGGGFFTDTQYF
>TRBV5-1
CASSGDTQYF
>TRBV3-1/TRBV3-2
CASSQLASGETQYF
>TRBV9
CASSARNQYNEQFF
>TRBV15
CATSGGTVGGEDTQYF
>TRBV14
CASSQIAYWEDVQETQYF
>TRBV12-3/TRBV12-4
CASMGRVANGYTF